This T cell receptor beta chain was observed in a study of human T cells and chemical hapten exposure. This clonotype was seen repeatedly, ten times or more. Sequence at one end of the junction differs from germline and may be a read error. Time point of the sample: pre-sensitization, week 0. This sample's treatment: therapeutic diphenylcyclopropenone sensitization with weekly scalp DPC. TCRdb reanalysed the RACE reads using MiXCR and keeps one entry per CDR3 protein. The table shows 50,000 to 65,000 distinct CDR3 sequences, with about 7% occurring only once. CDR3 length equals 15 residues. Germline V gene sequence: CDR1 SNHLY, CDR2 FYNNEI.

The sequence was obtained from a woman aged 25 to 39 with alopecia areata. Some clones in this sample may be carry-over from other donors' samples. The sequencing here drew on whole blood, taken in connection with sensitization to the hapten diphenylcyclopropenone (DPC). The chain is built from TRBV2 and TRBJ1-6; possible D gene TRBD1, 5 bases. The CDR3 sequence: CASSETPQGPKIMTF. The CDR3 bases are TGTGCCAGCAGTGAAACCCCTCAGGGCCCAAAGATCATGACCTTT.